The clone carrying this T cell receptor (beta chain) was found many times. Its cognate antigen is unknown. Regarding time point: longitudinal time-point 1 (baseline). This sample is drawn from a study of neurological immune-mediated disorders. Findings of the study overall: Private repertoires in all groups were suggested by the finding that expanded clones across subjects shared no CDR3 amino acid sequences.

It was by 5'RACE with 10-nucleotide random UMIs that the cDNA was made. From 15-18 subjects, each sequencing run yielded over 180 million TCR-beta sequences. Via MiXCR, TCRdb re-called the 5' RACE reads, giving one row per CDR3 protein. This sample yields over 70,000 distinct CDR3 sequences, of which 10% to 13% are seen a single time; 8.5% to 10% belongs to the top ten. The CDR3 runs 16 residues. V shed 5 bases, J shed 6 bases, and the junction held 8 bases outside the gene matches. The germline gives CDR1 MNHEY, CDR2 SMNVEV (reference sequence). The sample comprised PBMCs. The TCR originated in a man under 40 in good health. This chain joins TRBV27 and TRBJ2-5; 14 nucleotides match TRBD2. The CDR3 reads CASSPGLAGGGKTQYF. CDR3 DNA: TGTGCCAGCAGTCCTGGACTAGCGGGAGGTGGAAAGACCCAGTACTTC.